This T cell receptor (beta chain) was sequenced in a study of response to subunit inactivated influenza vaccine. Findings and caveats of the study: The authors suggested that every seasonal influenza vaccination recruits few new T cells.

One entry per CDR3 protein, called by TCRdb with MiXCR from the RT-PCR reads. The sample records roughly 700,000 distinct CDR3 sequences, approximately 13% being singletons. This clonotype was detected only a few times. The antigen remains unidentified. Germline trimming cut 6 bases from V and 7 bases from J; bases unmatched to any gene: 12. From germline, CDR1 is DFQATT and CDR2 SNEGSKA (reference sequence). The CDR3 contains 15 residues. V and J are TRBV20-1 and TRBJ2-3; TRBD2 agrees at 11 bases. The sequenced sample was PBMCs from blood, obtained about 14 days before vaccination. The receptor comes from a man over 45 who received an inactivated influenza vaccine. The CDR3 loop reads CSAGLTSGIENTQYF. DNA of the CDR3: TGCAGTGCCGGGCTGACTAGCGGGATTGAAAATACGCAGTATTTT.